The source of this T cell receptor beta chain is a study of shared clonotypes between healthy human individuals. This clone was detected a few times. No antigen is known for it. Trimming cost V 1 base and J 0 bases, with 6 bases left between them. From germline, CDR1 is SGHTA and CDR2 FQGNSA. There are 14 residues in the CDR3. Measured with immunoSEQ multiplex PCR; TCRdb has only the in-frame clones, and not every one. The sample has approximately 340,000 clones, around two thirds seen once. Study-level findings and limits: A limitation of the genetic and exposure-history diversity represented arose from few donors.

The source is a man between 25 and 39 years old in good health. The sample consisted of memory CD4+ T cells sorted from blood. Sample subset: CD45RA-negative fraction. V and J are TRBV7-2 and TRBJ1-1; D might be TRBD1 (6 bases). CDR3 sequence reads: CASSLGQVNTEAFF. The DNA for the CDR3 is TGTGCCAGCAGCTTAGGACAGGTGAACACTGAAGCTTTCTTT.